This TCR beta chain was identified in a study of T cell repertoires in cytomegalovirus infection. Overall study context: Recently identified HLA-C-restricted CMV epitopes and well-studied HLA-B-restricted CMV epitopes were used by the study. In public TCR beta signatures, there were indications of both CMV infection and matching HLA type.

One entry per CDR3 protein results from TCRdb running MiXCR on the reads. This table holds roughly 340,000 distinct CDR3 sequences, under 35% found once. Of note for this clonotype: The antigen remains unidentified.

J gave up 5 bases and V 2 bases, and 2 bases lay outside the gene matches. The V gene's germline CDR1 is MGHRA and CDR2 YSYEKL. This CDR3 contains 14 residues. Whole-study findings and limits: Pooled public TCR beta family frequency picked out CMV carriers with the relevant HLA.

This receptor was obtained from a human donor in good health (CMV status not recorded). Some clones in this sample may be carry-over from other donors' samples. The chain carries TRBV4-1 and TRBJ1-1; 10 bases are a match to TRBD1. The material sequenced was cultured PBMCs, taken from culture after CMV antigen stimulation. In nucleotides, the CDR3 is TGCGCCAGCAGCCAACCGGGACAGGGGACTGAAGCTTTCTTT. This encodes CASSQPGQGTEAFF.